Here is one T cell receptor (beta chain) with its context. This specimen comes from a study of OX40 agonist ivuxolimab in advanced cancers. Looking at the study overall: The treatment was a fully human IgG2 OX40 agonist, ivuxolimab.

CDR3 size: 13 residues. Germline-derived CDR1 and CDR2 are SGHAT and FQNNGV. V gave up 0 bases and J gave up 4 bases, with 4 bases separating them. Assay used: immunoSEQ multiplex PCR; TCRdb lists only in-frame clones, some missing. The data hold 50,000 to 60,000 clones, with approximately 87% observed a single time. The chain joins TRBV11-2 to TRBJ1-3; D uncertain. The receptor's source is an adult with an advanced solid tumor such as melanoma, head and neck, liver or kidney cancer. Sequenced material: CD4+ or CD8+ T cells sorted from blood, taken in a trial of the OX40 agonist ivuxolimab. As DNA, the CDR3 is TGTGCCAGCAGCTTAGAGGCCGGAAACACCATATATTTT. It translates to CASSLEAGNTIYF.